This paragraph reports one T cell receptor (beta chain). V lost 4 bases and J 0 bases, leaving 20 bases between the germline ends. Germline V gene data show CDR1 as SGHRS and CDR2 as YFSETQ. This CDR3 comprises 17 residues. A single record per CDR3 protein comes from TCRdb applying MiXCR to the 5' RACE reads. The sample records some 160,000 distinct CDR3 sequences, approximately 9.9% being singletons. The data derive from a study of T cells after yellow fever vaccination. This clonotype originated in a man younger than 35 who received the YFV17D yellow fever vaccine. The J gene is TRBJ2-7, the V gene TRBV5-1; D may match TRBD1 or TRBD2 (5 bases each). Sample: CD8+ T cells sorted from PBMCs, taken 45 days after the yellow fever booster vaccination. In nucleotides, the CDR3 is TGCGCCAGCAGCCCCGGCCACCGGGGCTCCAGCTCCTACGAGCAGTACTTC. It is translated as CASSPGHRGSSSYEQYF.